This is a list of T cell receptor beta chains from one sample in a study of blood T cell repertoires in COVID-19. This table comes from immunoSEQ multiplex PCR, and its TCRdb copy is limited to in-frame clones, with some not included. The table lists a few hundred thousand clones, roughly nine tenths of them singletons, with 1% to 1.5% in the top ten. Specimen: PBMCs or T cells enriched from blood (not recorded which). The receptors derive from a human donor in a cohort exposed to, infected with or recovered from COVID-19 (not recorded which). The donor label of this sample is uncertain. CDR3s include the opening cysteine and the closing phenylalanine or tryptophan. For some rows the clone size is stated as once, few or many, or as a class when expanded; others skip it.

length	V	size	J	CDR3
13	TRBV4-2	.	TRBJ1-1	CASSQGGHPEAFF
14	TRBV5-4	.	TRBJ2-1	CASSSPLAGARKFF
14	TRBV18	.	TRBJ1-4	CASSPQGLNEKLFF
15	TRBV15	once	TRBJ1-2	CATSRGADSNYGYTF
14	TRBV15	.	TRBJ1-1	CATSYHTVNTEAFF
14	TRBV9	.	TRBJ1-3	CASSGTKGGNTIYF
16	TRBV7-2	.	TRBJ2-3	CASSSRRTSGTDTQYF
11	TRBV7-9	.	TRBJ1-2	CASSQGDGYTF
15	TRBV5-6	.	TRBJ1-3	CASSWERGGGNTIYF
13	TRBV14	.	TRBJ2-5	CASSQNSGETQYF
14	TRBV30	.	TRBJ2-1	CAWSPGGGVNEQFF
13	TRBV18	.	TRBJ2-7	CASSPQGLYEQYF
15	TRBV14	.	TRBJ2-1	CASSHRQGGGNEQFF
15	TRBV12-5	.	TRBJ2-7	CASGLGQGLRYEQYF
14	TRBV7-9	.	TRBJ2-7	CASSSTDRNYEQYF
14	TRBV19	.	TRBJ1-5	CASNRGSSNQPQHF
15	TRBV7-2	.	TRBJ1-5	CASSPRTGHNQPQHF
15	TRBV2	.	TRBJ1-6	CASGRAGKQNSPLHF
15	TRBV10-3	.	TRBJ2-5	CAIMRQGGVGETQYF
15	TRBV2	.	TRBJ2-5	CASSGQGTIQETQYF
18	TRBV6-1	.	TRBJ1-3	CASSDRTVRPLSGNTIYF
15	TRBV5-1	.	TRBJ2-1	CASSSGTSGGEEQFF
17	TRBV2	.	TRBJ2-7	CASSPGQGAFMSYEQYF
16	TRBV7-9	.	TRBJ1-1	CASSSWDSSMNTEAFF
16	TRBV9	.	TRBJ1-3	CARSSGGVSSGNTIYF
15	TRBV7-9	once	TRBJ1-2	CASSLAGQGVYGYTF
16	TRBV5-4	.	TRBJ1-3	CASSWRPARNGNTIYF
14	TRBV6-5	.	TRBJ2-1	CANSQVGLGREQFF
13	TRBV5-1	once	TRBJ1-2	CASSGRTGDGYTF
13	TRBV30	.	TRBJ2-7	CAWSVGATYEQYF
15	TRBV6-5	.	TRBJ1-1	CASSYGGGLNTEAFF
17	TRBV1	few	TRBJ1-3	CTSSQDAGDFSGNTIYF
15	TRBV7-3	once	TRBJ1-1	CASSLTPGGDTEAFF
17	TRBV5-3	.	TRBJ2-1	CARSLVASGGAAHEQFF
13	TRBV2	.	TRBJ2-1	CASVRRVYNEQFF
13	TRBV30	.	TRBJ1-1	CAGRGQGGTEAFF
17	TRBV9	.	TRBJ2-2	CASSVGLAGALAGELFF
15	TRBV6-5	.	TRBJ2-5	CASSYRGALGETQYF
12	TRBV29-1	.	TRBJ2-1	CSVRLTYNEQFF
15	TRBV7-2	.	TRBJ1-2	CASSRWTGGNYGYTF
15	TRBV10-3	.	TRBJ2-3	CAISGTGQSTDTQYF
15	TRBV7-9	few	TRBJ2-7	CASSLAGGAQAEQYF
13	TRBV27	.	TRBJ1-5	CASRRTGILPQHF
11	TRBV12-3/TRBV12-4	.	TRBJ1-2	CASSLQYGYTF
13	TRBV29-1	.	TRBJ1-4	CSASTDRGEKLFF
18	TRBV19	few	TRBJ1-5	CASSMTGGTGGPSQPQHF
14	TRBV7-9	.	TRBJ1-3	CAYRQADSGNTIYF
17	TRBV24-1	.	TRBJ1-4	CATSVGTGGSFPGKLFF
13	TRBV4-1	.	TRBJ1-6	CASSLSGGSPLHF
15	TRBV7-3	once	TRBJ2-1	CASSSKAGGLGEQFF
15	TRBV19	.	TRBJ1-2	CASSIQGASNYGYTF
14	TRBV27	.	TRBJ1-1	CASSFSRDNTEAFF
16	TRBV4-2	.	TRBJ2-1	CASSRQGGGGDNEQFF
15	TRBV18	.	TRBJ1-1	CASSPGQAMNTEAFF
15	TRBV14	.	TRBJ1-1	CASSQDSRNGGEAFF
13	TRBV12-3/TRBV12-4	.	TRBJ1-2	CASSLGTMEGYTF
15	TRBV10-3	.	TRBJ2-7	CAISPRTSGGHEQYF
16	TRBV6-1	many	TRBJ2-7	CASSEQIPGGGDEQYF
13	TRBV2	.	TRBJ1-3	CASRPGGGNTIYF
14	TRBV18	.	TRBJ1-2	CASSPTGGEGSYTF